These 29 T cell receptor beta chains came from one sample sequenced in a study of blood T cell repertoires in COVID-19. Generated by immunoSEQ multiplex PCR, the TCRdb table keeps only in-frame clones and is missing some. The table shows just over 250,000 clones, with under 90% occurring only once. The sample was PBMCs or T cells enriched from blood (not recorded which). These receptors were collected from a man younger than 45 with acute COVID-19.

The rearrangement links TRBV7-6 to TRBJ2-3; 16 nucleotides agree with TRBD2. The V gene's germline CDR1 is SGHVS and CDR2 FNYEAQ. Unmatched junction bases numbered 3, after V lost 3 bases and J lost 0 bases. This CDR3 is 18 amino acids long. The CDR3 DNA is TGTGCCAGCAGCTTCGGGACTAGCGGGGGGGCGAGCACAGATACGCAGTATTTT. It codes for CASSFGTSGGASTDTQYF.

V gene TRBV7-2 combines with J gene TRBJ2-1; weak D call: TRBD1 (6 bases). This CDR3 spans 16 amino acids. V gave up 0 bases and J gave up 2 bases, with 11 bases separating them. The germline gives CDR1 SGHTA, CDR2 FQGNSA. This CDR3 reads CASSLAGHGPYNEQFF. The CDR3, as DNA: TGTGCCAGCAGCTTAGCGGGACACGGCCCCTACAATGAGCAGTTCTTC.

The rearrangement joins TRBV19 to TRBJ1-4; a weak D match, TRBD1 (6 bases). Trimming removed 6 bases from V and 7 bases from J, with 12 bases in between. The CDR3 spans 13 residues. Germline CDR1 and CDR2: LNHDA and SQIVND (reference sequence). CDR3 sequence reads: CASSRNRVEKLFF. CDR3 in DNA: TGTGCCAGTAGCCGTAACAGGGTTGAAAAACTGTTTTTT.

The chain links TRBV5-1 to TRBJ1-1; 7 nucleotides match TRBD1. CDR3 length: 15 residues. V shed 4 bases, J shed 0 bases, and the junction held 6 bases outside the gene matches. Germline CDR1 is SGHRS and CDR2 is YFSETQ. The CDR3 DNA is TGCGCCAGCAGCAGCCGACAGGGATTGAACACTGAAGCTTTCTTT. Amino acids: CASSSRQGLNTEAFF. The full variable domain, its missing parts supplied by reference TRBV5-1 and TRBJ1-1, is KAGVTQTPRYLIKTRGQQVTLSCSPISGHRSVSWYQQTPGQGLQFLFEYFSETQRNKGNFPGRFSGRQFSNSRSEMNVSTLELGDSALYLCASSSRQGLNTEAFFGQGTRLTVV.

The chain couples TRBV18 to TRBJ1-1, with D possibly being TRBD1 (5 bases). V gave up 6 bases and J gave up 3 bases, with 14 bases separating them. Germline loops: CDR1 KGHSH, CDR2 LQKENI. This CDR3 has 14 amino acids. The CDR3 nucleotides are TGTGCCAGCTCCAGTACAGGATCGGACACTGAAGCTTTCTTT. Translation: CASSSTGSDTEAFF.

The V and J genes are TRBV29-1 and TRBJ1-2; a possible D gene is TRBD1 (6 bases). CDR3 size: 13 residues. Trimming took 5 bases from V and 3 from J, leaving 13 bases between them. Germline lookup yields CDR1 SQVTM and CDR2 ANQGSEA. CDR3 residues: CSVPGGRDYGYTF. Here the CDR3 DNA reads TGCAGCGTTCCTGGGGGCCGAGACTATGGCTACACCTTC.

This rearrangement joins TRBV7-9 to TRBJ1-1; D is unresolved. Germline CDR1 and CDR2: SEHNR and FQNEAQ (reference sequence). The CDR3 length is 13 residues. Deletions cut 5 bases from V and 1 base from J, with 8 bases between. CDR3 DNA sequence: TGTGCCAGCAGCCTTTACAGGAACACTGAAGCTTTCTTT. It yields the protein CASSLYRNTEAFF.

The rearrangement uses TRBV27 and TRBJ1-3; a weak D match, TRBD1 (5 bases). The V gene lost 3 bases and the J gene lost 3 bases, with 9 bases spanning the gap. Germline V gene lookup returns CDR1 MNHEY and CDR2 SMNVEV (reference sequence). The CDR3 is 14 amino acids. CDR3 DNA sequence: TGTGCCAGCAGTTTCGGGGGTGGTGGAAACACCATATATTTT. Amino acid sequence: CASSFGGGGNTIYF.

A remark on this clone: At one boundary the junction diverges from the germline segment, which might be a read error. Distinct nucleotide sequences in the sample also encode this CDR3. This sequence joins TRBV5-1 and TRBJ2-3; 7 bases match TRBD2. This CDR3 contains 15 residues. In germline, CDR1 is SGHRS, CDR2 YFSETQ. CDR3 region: CASSLRGISTDTQYF. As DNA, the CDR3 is TGTGCCAGCAGCTTGCGGGGGATCAGCACAGATACGCAGTATTTT.

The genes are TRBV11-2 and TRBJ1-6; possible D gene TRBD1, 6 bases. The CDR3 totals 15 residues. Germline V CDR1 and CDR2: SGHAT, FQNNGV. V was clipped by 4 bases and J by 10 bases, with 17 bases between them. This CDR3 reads CASSSPTGLGSPLHF. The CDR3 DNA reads TGTGCCAGCAGCTCCCCGACAGGACTTGGCTCACCCCTCCACTTT.

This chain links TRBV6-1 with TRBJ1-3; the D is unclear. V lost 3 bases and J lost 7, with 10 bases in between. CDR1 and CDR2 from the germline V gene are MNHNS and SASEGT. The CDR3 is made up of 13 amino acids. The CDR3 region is CASSEAAGNTIYF. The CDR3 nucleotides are TGTGCCAGCAGTGAGGCGGCGGGGAACACCATATATTTT.

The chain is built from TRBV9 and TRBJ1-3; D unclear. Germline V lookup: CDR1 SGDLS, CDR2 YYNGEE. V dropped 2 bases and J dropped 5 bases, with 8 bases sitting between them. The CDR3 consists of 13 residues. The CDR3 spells CASSVDFRNTIYF. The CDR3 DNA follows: TGTGCCAGCAGCGTCGACTTCCGAAACACCATATATTTT.

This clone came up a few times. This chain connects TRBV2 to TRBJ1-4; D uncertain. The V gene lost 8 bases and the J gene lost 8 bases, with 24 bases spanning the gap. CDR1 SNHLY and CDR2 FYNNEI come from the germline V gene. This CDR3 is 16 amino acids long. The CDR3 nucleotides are TGTGCCAGCCAAGAATGGGCGGGCCAGAACCGAGAAAAACTGTTTTTT. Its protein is CASQEWAGQNREKLFF.

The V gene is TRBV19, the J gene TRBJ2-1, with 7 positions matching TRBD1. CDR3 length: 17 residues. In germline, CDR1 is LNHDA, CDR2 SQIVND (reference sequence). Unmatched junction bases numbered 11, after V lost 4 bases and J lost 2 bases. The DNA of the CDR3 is TGTGCCAGTAGTAAAGAGGGACAGCTAGGACCCTACAATGAGCAGTTCTTC. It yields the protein CASSKEGQLGPYNEQFF. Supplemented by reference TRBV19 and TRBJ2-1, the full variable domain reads DGGITQSPKYLFRKEGQNVTLSCEQNLNHDAMYWYRQDPGQGLRLIYYSQIVNDFQKGDIAEGYSVSREKKESFPLTVTSAQKNPTAFYLCASSKEGQLGPYNEQFFGPGTRLTVL.

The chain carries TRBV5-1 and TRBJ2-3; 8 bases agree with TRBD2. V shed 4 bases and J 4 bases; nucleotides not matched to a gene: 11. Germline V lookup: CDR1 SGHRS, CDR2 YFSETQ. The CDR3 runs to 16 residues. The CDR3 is CASSKTGTRIPDTQYF. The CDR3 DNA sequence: TGCGCCAGCAGCAAGACCGGGACTAGGATCCCAGATACGCAGTATTTT.

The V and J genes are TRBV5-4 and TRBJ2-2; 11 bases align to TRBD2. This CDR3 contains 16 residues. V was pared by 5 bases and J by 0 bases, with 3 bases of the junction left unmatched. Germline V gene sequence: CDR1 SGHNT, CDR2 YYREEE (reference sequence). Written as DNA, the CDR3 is TGTGCCAGCAGTCGACTAGCGGGACCGAACACCGGGGAGCTGTTTTTT. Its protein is CASSRLAGPNTGELFF.

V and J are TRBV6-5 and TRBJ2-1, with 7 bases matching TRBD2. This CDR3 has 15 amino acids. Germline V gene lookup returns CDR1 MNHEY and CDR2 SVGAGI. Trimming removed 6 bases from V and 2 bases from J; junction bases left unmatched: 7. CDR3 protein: CASRAGRRTYNEQFF. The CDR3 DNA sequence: TGTGCCAGCAGAGCGGGACGGCGAACCTACAATGAGCAGTTCTTC.

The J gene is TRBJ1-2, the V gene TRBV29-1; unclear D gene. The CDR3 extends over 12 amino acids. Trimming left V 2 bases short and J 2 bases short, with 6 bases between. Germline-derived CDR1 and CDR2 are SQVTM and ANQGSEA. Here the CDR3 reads CSVENWNYGYTF. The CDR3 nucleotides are TGCAGCGTTGAAAACTGGAACTATGGCTACACCTTC.

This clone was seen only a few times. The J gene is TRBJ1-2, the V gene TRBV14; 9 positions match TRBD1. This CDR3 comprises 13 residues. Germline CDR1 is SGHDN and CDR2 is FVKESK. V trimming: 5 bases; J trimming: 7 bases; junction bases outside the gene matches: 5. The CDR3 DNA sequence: TGTGCCAGCAGCACCACAGGGGGCTTTGGCTACACCTTC. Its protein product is CASSTTGGFGYTF.

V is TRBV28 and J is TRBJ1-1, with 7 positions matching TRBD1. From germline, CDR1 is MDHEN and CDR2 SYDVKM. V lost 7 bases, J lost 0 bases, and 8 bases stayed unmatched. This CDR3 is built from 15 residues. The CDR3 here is CASTTRGPLNTEAFF. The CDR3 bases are TGTGCCAGCACCACGAGGGGGCCACTGAACACTGAAGCTTTCTTT.

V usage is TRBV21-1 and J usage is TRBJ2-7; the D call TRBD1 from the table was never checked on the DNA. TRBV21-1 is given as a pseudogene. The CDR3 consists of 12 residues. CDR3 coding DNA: TGTGCCAGTACAGGGAGCTCCTACGAGCAGTACGTC. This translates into CASTGSSYEQYV.

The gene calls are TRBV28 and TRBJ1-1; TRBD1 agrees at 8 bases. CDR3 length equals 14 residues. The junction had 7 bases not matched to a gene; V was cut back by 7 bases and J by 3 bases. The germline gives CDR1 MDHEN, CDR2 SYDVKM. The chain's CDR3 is CASNPTGAYTEAFF. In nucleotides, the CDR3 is TGTGCCAGCAACCCGACAGGGGCATACACTGAAGCTTTCTTT.

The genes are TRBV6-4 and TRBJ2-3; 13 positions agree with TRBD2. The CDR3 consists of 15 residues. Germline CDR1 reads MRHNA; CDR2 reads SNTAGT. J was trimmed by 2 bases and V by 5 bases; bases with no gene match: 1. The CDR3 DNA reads TGTGCCAGCAGTACTAGCGGGGGGGCCACAGATACGCAGTATTTT. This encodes CASSTSGGATDTQYF.

CDR3 sequence: CASSRFSGTGIMNTEAFF. The CDR3 bases are TGTGCCAGCAGTCGTTTCTCCGGGACAGGAATAATGAACACTGAAGCTTTCTTT. The chain couples TRBV7-9 to TRBJ1-1; the match to TRBD1 covers 8 bases. The ends lost 6 bases at V and 0 bases at J; junction bases unmatched: 15. The CDR3 has 18 residues. Looked up from germline, CDR1 is SEHNR and CDR2 is FQNEAQ (reference sequence).

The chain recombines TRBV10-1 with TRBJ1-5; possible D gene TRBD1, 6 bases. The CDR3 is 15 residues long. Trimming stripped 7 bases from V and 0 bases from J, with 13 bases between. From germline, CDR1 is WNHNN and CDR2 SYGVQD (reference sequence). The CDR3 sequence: CASIRGGTSNQPQHF. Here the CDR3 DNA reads TGCGCCAGCATTAGAGGGGGAACTAGCAATCAGCCCCAGCATTTT.

The CDR3 sequence: CASSFRTGENTEAFF. The CDR3 DNA is TGTGCCAGCAGCTTTCGGACTGGAGAGAACACTGAAGCTTTCTTT. The chain links TRBV5-6 to TRBJ1-1; D remains unclear. Germline V lookup: CDR1 SGHDT, CDR2 YYEEEE. The ends were cut back, 2 bases at V and 1 base at J, with 12 bases in the middle. The CDR3 is 15 residues long.

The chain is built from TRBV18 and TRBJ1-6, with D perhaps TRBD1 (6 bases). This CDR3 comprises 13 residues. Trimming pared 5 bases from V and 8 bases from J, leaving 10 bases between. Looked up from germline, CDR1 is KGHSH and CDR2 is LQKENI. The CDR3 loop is CASSYKGDSPLHF. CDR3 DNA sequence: TGTGCCAGCTCATACAAGGGGGATTCACCCCTCCACTTT.

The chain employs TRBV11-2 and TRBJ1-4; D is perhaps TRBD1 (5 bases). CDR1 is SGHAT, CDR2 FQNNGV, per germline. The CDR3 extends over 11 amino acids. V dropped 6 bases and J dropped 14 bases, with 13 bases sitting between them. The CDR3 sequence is CASSKGLRLFF. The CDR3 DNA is TGTGCCAGCAGTAAGGGACTCCGGCTGTTTTTT. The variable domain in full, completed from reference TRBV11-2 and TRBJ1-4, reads EAGVAQSPRYKIIEKRQSVAFWCNPISGHATLYWYQQILGQGPKLLIQFQNNGVVDDSQLPKDRFSAERLKGVDSTLKIQPAKLEDSAVYLCASSKGLRLFFGSGTQLSVL.

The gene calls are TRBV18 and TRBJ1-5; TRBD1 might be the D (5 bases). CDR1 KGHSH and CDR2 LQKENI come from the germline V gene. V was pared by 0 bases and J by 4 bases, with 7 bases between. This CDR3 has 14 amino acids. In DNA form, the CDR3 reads TGTGCCAGCTCACCACCGGGGGGAAATCAGCCCCAGCATTTT. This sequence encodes CASSPPGGNQPQHF.